This TCR beta chain was recovered during a study of CD8 T cells in ankylosing spondylitis. Study-wide points: Disease-linked clones proved CD8+ and comparatively uncommon in peripheral blood. In ankylosing spondylitis blood, a motif of several highly homologous TCR beta variants appeared characteristic. In ankylosing spondylitis patients, matched synovial fluid reportedly showed significant enrichment of disease-linked clones.

In its sample, this clonotype was seen many times. The antigen is unknown. This CDR3 spans 15 amino acids. CDR1 and CDR2 from the germline V gene are LNHDA and SQIVND (reference sequence). V was clipped by 7 bases and J by 0 bases; unmatched bases: 5. Each CDR3 protein is one row after TCRdb ran MiXCR on the 5' RACE reads. The data show some 37,000 distinct CDR3 sequences, 6% seen once. The chain is built from TRBV19 and TRBJ2-1; 8 bases line up with TRBD2. This TCR was sampled from a male donor with ankylosing spondylitis or in good health (not recorded which). Specimen: blood, either unsorted or a sorted T cell fraction (not recorded which). The CDR3 loop is CASKIAGSSYNEQFF. CDR3 DNA sequence: TGTGCCAGTAAAATAGCGGGAAGCTCCTACAATGAGCAGTTCTTC.